Detailed here is one T cell receptor (beta chain). This entry is derived from a study of OX40 agonist ivuxolimab in advanced cancers. About the study: At roughly 83% male, the cohort had a mean age of approximately 64 years, ranging from 23 to 79.

The timepoints at which blood was sampled were baseline, cycle 4 day 1, and cycle 7 day 1. The germline V and J ends were trimmed by 6 bases and 3 bases, with 5 bases remaining between them. The CDR3 length is 11 residues. CDR1 ENHRY and CDR2 SYGVKD come from the germline V gene. Clones were read by immunoSEQ multiplex PCR, and TCRdb kept only the in-frame ones, dropping some. The sample has over 60,000 clones; around 90% are singletons. The TCR originated in an adult with an advanced solid tumor such as melanoma, head and neck, liver or kidney cancer. Source: CD4+ or CD8+ T cells sorted from blood, taken in a trial of the OX40 agonist ivuxolimab. This chain connects TRBV10-3 to TRBJ1-1; D call uncertain. In DNA form, the CDR3 reads TGTGCCATCAGGGTTGACACTGAAGCTTTCTTT. Amino acids: CAIRVDTEAFF.